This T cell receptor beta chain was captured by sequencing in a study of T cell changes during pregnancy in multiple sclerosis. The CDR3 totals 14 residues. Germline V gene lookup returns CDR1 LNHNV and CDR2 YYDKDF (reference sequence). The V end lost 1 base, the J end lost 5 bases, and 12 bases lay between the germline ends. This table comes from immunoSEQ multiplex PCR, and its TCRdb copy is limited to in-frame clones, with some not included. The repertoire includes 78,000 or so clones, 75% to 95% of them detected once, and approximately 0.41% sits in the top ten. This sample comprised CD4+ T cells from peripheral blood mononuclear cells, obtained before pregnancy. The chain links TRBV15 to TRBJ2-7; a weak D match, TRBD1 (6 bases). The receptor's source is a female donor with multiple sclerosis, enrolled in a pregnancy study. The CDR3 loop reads CATSRVQGFNEQYF. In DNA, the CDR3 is TGTGCCACCAGCAGAGTACAGGGTTTCAACGAGCAGTACTTC.